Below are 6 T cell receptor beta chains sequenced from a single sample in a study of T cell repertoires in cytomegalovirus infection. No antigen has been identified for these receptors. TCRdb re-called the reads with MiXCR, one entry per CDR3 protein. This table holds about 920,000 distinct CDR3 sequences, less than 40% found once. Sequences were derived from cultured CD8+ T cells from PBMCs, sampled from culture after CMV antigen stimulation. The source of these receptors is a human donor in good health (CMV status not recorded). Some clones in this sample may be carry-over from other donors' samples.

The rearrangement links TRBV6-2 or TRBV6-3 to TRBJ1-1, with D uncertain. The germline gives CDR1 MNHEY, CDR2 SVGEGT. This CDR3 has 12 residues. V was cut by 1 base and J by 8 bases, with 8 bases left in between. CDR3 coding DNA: TGTGCCAGCAGTTACTATGGCCAGGAAGCTTTCTTT. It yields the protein CASSYYGQEAFF.

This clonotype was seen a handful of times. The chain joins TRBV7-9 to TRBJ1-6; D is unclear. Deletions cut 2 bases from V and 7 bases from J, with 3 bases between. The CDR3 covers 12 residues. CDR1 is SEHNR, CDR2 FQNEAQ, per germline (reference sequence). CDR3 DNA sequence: TGTGCCAGCAGCTTAATGAATTCACCCCTCCACTTT. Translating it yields CASSLMNSPLHF.

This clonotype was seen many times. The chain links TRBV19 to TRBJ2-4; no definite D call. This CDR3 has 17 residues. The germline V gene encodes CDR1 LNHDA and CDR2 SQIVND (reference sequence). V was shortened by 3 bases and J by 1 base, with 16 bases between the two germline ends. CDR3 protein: CASSITPGPTAKNIQYF. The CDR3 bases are TGTGCCAGTAGTATCACCCCGGGTCCTACGGCCAAAAACATTCAGTACTTC.

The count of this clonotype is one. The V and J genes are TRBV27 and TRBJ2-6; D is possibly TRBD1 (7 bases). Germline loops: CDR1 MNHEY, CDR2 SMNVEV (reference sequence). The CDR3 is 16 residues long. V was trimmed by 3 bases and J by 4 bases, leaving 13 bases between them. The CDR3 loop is CASSLFRGEGANVLTF. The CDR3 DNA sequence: TGTGCCAGCAGTTTGTTCAGGGGGGAAGGGGCCAACGTCCTGACTTTC.

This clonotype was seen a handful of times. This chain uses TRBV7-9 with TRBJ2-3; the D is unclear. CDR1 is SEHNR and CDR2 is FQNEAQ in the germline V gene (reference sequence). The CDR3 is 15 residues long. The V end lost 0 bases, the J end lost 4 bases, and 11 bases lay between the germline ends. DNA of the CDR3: TGTGCCAGCAGCTTAGCCCTAGTCTGGCCAGATACGCAGTATTTT. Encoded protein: CASSLALVWPDTQYF.

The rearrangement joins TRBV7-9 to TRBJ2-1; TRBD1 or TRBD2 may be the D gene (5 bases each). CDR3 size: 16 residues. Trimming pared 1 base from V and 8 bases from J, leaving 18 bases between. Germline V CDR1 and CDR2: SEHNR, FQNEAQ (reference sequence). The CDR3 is CASSLVRGSTRYEQFF. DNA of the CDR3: TGTGCCAGCAGCTTAGTGAGGGGATCCACCAGGTATGAGCAGTTCTTC. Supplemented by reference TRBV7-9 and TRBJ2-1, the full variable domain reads DTGVSQNPRHKITKRGQNVTFRCDPISEHNRLYWYRQTLGQGPEFLTYFQNEAQLEKSRLLSDRFSAERPKGSFSTLEIQRTEQGDSAMYLCASSLVRGSTRYEQFFGPGTRLTVL.